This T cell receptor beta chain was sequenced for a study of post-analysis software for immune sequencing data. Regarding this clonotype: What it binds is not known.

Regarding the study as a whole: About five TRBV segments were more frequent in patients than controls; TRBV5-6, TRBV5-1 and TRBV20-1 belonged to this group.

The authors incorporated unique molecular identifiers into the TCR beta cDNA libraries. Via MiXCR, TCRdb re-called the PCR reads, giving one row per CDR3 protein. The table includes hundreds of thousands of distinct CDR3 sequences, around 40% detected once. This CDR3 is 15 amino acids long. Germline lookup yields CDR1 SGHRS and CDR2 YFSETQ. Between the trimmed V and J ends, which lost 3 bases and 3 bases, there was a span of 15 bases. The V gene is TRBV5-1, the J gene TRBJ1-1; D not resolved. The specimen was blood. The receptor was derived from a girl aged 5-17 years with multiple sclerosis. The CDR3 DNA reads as TGCGCCAGCAGCTCGCTCTTTATTGGGGACACTGAAGCTTTCTTT. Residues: CASSSLFIGDTEAFF. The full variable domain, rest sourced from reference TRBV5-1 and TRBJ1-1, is KAGVTQTPRYLIKTRGQQVTLSCSPISGHRSVSWYQQTPGQGLQFLFEYFSETQRNKGNFPGRFSGRQFSNSRSEMNVSTLELGDSALYLCASSSLFIGDTEAFFGQGTRLTVV.